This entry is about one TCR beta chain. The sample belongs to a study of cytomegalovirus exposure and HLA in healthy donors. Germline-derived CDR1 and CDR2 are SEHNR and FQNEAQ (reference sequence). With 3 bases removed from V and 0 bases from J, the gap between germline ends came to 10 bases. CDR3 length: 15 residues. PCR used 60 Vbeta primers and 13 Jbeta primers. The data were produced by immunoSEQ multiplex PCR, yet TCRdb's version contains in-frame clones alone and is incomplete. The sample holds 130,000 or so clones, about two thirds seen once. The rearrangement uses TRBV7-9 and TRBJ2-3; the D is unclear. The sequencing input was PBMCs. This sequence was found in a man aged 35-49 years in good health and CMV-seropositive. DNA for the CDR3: TGTGCCAGCAGCTTCGGCGGAGTGAGCACAGATACGCAGTATTTT. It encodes CASSFGGVSTDTQYF. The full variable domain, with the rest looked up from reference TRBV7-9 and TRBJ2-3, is DTGVSQNPRHKITKRGQNVTFRCDPISEHNRLYWYRQTLGQGPEFLTYFQNEAQLEKSRLLSDRFSAERPKGSFSTLEIQRTEQGDSAMYLCASSFGGVSTDTQYFGPGTRLTVL.